These 9 T cell receptor beta chains were all obtained from the same sample, sequenced in a study of blood T cell repertoires in COVID-19. Some clones are missing from TCRdb's copy, which holds only in-frame ones; the method was immunoSEQ multiplex PCR. The repertoire holds around 45,000 clones, with about 86% as singletons. The sequenced sample consisted of peripheral blood. The receptors here all came from a human donor in a cohort sampled during active COVID-19.

This clone was detected only once. The rearrangement joins TRBV10-2 to TRBJ1-5; no definite D call. CDR1 is WSHSY, CDR2 SAAADI, per germline. The V and J ends lost 4 bases and 3 bases respectively, with 10 bases between them. The CDR3 totals 14 residues. The CDR3 here is CASSGNRVNQPQHF. For the CDR3, the DNA is TGCGCCAGCAGTGGGAACAGAGTCAATCAGCCCCAGCATTTT.

The rearrangement uses TRBV15 and TRBJ1-5, with D possibly TRBD1 on 6 matching bases. V dropped 5 bases and J dropped 0 bases, with 14 bases sitting between them. This CDR3 has 16 amino acids. In germline, CDR1 is LNHNV, CDR2 YYDKDF (reference sequence). CDR3 bases: TGTGCCACCAGCGGCCCAACAGGGTATAGCAATCAGCCCCAGCATTTT. This sequence encodes CATSGPTGYSNQPQHF.

The chain has TRBV9 and TRBJ2-5; 11 bases match TRBD2. After removal of 1 base from V and 4 bases from J, the junction contained 6 bases not matched to a gene. The CDR3 spans 16 residues. CDR1 SGDLS and CDR2 YYNGEE come from the germline V gene. This CDR3 is CASSVLVAGGRETQYF. CDR3 nucleotide sequence: TGTGCCAGCAGCGTATTAGTAGCGGGGGGGCGAGAGACCCAGTACTTC.

The CDR3 sequence: CASSMEYLAKNIQYF. As DNA, the CDR3 is TGTGCCAGTAGTATGGAGTATCTAGCCAAAAACATTCAGTACTTC. The chain links TRBV19 to TRBJ2-4; D is unclear. CDR3 length: 15 residues. Trimming stripped 3 bases from V and 0 bases from J, with 9 bases between. The germline V gene has CDR1 LNHDA and CDR2 SQIVND (reference sequence). The entire variable domain, with the rest obtained from reference TRBV19 and TRBJ2-4, is as follows: DGGITQSPKYLFRKEGQNVTLSCEQNLNHDAMYWYRQDPGQGLRLIYYSQIVNDFQKGDIAEGYSVSREKKESFPLTVTSAQKNPTAFYLCASSMEYLAKNIQYFGAGTRLSVL.

The rearrangement uses TRBV2 and TRBJ2-2; TRBD2 matches 7 bases. This CDR3 spans 11 amino acids. Trimming at V came to 7 bases and at J to 7 bases, leaving 0 bases not matched to a gene. Germline values: CDR1 SNHLY, CDR2 FYNNEI. The CDR3: CASTGGGELFF. The CDR3 DNA follows: TGTGCCAGCACGGGAGGCGGGGAGCTGTTTTTT.

By share of the sample, this clone is medium-sized (0.01 to 0.1%). Other DNA sequences in this sample translate to the same CDR3. The chain employs TRBV5-1 and TRBJ1-1; D might be TRBD1 (6 bases). CDR1 and CDR2 (germline): SGHRS, YFSETQ. The CDR3 is 13 residues long. The germline V and J ends were trimmed by 2 bases and 2 bases, with 7 bases remaining between them. The DNA of the CDR3 is TGCGCCAGCAGCTTCAGGGGAAACACTGAAGCTTTCTTT. It codes for CASSFRGNTEAFF.

This clone was detected once. V gene TRBV10-3 combines with J gene TRBJ2-7, with 11 bases matching TRBD2. This CDR3 is built from 13 residues. Per the germline V gene, CDR1 is ENHRY and CDR2 is SYGVKD. The V and J ends lost 9 bases and 2 bases, in that order; junction bases with no gene match: 3. In DNA form, the CDR3 reads TGTGCCATTAGCGGGGGGGACGCCTACGAGCAGTACTTC. Its translation is CAISGGDAYEQYF.

The chain recombines TRBV6-2 or TRBV6-3 with TRBJ2-7; TRBD2 agrees at 13 bases. Germline CDR1 is MNHEY and CDR2 is SVGEGT. This CDR3 is 16 amino acids long. The trim removed 4 bases at V and 4 bases at J, leaving 7 bases unmatched. Here the CDR3 reads CASSFETSGGVYEQYF. CDR3 DNA sequence: TGTGCCAGCAGTTTCGAAACTAGCGGGGGGGTGTACGAGCAGTACTTC.

The chain has TRBV11-2 and TRBJ1-5; D is uncertain. The CDR3 covers 16 residues. Trimming took 1 base from V and 1 from J, leaving 11 bases between them. Germline V gives CDR1 SGHAT, CDR2 FQNNGV. This chain's CDR3 is CASSLVTGSSNQPQHF. The CDR3 DNA reads TGTGCCAGCAGCTTAGTTACGGGATCCAGCAATCAGCCCCAGCATTTT.